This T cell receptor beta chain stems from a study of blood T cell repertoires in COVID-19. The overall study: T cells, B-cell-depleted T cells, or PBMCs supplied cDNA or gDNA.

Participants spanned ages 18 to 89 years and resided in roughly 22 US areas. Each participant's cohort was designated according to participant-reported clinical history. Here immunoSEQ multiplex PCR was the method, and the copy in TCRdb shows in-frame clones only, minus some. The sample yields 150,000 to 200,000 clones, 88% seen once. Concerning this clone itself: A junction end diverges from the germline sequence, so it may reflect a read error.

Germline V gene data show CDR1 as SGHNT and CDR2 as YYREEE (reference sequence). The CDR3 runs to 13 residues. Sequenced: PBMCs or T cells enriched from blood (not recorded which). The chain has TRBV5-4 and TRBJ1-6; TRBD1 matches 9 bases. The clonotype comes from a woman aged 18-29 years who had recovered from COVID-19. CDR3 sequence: CASSRDRDSPLHF. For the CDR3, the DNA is TGTGCCAGCAGCCGGGACAGGGATTCGCCCCTCCACTTT.